Here is one T cell receptor beta chain with its context. This sample is part of a study of PD-L1 blockade in urothelial cancer. For the study at large: Per blood sample, T cells had a median of about 150,000.

Sequencing used immunoSEQ multiplex PCR; TCRdb keeps in-frame clones, though not all of them. The data contain about 26,000 clones, 65% to 90% of them singletons. This CDR3 comprises 13 residues. The V end was cut by 6 bases, the J end by 7 bases, with 12 bases between. CDR1 LGHNT and CDR2 FRNRAP come from the germline V gene. The chain links TRBV12-5 to TRBJ2-2, with a weak D call TRBD2 (5 bases). This receptor was identified in a man aged 60 to 69 with urothelial cancer. This material consisted of PBMCs, taken around atezolizumab (anti-PD-L1) treatment. Here the CDR3 reads CASGEDLGGELFF. The DNA for the CDR3 is TGTGCTAGTGGGGAGGATTTAGGCGGGGAGCTGTTTTTT. The full variable domain, in which reference TRBV12-5 and TRBJ2-2 provide the parts outside the CDR3, is DARVTQTPRHKVTEMGQEVTMRCQPILGHNTVFWYRQTMMQGLELLAYFRNRAPLDDSGMPKDRFSAEMPDATLATLKIQPSEPRDSAVYFCASGEDLGGELFFGEGSRLTVL.